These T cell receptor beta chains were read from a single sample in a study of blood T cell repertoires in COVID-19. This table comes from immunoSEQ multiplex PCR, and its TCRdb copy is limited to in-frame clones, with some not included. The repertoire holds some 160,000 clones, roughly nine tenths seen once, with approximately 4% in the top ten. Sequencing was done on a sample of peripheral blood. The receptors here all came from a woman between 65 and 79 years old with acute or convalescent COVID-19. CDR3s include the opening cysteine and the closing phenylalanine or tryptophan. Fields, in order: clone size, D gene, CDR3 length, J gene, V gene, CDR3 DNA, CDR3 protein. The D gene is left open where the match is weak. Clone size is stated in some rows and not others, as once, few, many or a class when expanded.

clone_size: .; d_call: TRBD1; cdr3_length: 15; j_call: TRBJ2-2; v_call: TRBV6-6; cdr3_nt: TGTGCCAGCAGTAAAGACAGGGCGAACACCGGGGAGCTGTTTTTT; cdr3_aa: CASSKDRANTGELFF
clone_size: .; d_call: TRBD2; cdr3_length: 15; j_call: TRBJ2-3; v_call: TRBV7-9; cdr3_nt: TGTGCCAGCAGCTCAAAGCGGGATCGCCCAGATACGCAGTATTTT; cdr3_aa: CASSSKRDRPDTQYF
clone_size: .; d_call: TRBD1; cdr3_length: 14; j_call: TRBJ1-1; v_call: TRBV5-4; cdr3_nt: TGTGCCAGCAGGTCGGACAGGGTAAACACTGAAGCTTTCTTT; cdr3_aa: CASRSDRVNTEAFF
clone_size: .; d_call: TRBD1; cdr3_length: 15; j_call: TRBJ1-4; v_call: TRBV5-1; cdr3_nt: TGCGCCAGCAGCTTGAGTCGGGACAGGGGAGAAAAACTGTTTTTT; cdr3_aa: CASSLSRDRGEKLFF
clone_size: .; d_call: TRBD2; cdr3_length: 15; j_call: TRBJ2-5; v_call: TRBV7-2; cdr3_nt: TGTGCCAGCAGCTCTAGCGGGAGACATGGCGAGACCCAGTACTTC; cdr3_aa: CASSSSGRHGETQYF
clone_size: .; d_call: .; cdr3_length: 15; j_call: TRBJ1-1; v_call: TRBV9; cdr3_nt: TGTGCCAGCAGCCCCGTCGGCACTACGAACACTGAAGCTTTCTTT; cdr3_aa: CASSPVGTTNTEAFF
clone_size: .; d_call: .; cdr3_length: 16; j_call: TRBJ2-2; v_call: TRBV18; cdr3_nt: TGTGCCAGCTCACCACCGGGGATAGCGGACACCGGGGAGCTGTTTTTT; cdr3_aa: CASSPPGIADTGELFF
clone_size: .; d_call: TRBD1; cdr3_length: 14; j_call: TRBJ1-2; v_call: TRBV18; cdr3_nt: TGTGCCAGCTCACCCGGGACAGGGGGTTATGGCTACACCTTC; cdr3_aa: CASSPGTGGYGYTF
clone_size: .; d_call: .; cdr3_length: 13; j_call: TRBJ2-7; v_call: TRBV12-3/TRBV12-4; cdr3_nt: TGTGCCAGCAGTTTGAAGGGGGCCTACGAGCAGTACTTC; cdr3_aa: CASSLKGAYEQYF
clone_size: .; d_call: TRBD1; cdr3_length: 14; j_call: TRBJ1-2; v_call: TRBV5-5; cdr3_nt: TGTGCCAGCAGCAACCGACAGGGAAGCAATGGCTACACCTTC; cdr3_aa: CASSNRQGSNGYTF
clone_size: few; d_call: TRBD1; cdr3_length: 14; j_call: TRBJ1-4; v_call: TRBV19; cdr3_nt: TGTGCCAGTAGCCCGGACAGGGTGGATGAAAAACTGTTTTTT; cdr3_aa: CASSPDRVDEKLFF
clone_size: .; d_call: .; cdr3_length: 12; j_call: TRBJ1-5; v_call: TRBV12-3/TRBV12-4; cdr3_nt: TGTGCCAGCAGTCCCCAAGCTCAGCCCCAGCATTTT; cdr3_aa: CASSPQAQPQHF
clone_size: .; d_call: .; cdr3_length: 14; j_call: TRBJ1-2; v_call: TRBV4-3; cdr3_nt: TGCGCCAGCAGCCAAGATGGCATAAACTATGGCTACACCTTC; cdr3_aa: CASSQDGINYGYTF
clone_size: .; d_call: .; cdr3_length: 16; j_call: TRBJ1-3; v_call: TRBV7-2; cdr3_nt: TGTGCCAGCAGCTTTAGGCCGGGGAGCTCTGGAAACACCATATATTTT; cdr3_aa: CASSFRPGSSGNTIYF
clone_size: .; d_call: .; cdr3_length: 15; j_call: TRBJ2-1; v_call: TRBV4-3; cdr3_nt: TGCGCCAGCAGCCAAGATCTCCCCCCCTACAATGAGCAGTTCTTC; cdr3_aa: CASSQDLPPYNEQFF
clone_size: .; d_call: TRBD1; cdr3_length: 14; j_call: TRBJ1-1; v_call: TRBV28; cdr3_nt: TGTGCCAGCAGACCGGGACAGTCGAACACTGAAGCTTTCTTT; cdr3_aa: CASRPGQSNTEAFF
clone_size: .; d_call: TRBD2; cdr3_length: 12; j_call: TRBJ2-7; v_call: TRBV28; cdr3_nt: TGTGCCAGTGGGACTAGCGGGATCGAGCAGTACTTC; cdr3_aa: CASGTSGIEQYF
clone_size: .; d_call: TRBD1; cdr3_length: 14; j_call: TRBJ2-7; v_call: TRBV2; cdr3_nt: TGTGCCAGCAGTGAAAGGGGGACAGTTTACGAGCAGTACTTC; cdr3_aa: CASSERGTVYEQYF
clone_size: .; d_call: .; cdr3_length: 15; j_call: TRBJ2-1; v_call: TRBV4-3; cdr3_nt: TGCGCCAGCAGCCAACTCGGGGGTCGGTACAATGAGCAGTTCTTC; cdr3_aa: CASSQLGGRYNEQFF
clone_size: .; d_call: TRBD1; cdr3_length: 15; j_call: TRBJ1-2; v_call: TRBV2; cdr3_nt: TGTGCCAGCAGTGAATCCACAGGGGCCTACTATGGCTACACCTTC; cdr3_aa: CASSESTGAYYGYTF
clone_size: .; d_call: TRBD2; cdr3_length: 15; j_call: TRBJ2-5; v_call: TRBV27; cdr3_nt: TGTGCCAGCAGTTGGGGCGGGAGTAGGCAAGAGACCCAGTACTTC; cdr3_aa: CASSWGGSRQETQYF
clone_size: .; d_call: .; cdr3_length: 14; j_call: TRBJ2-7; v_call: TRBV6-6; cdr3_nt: TGTGCCAGCAGTTATTCCCCAGGGCCTTACGAGCAGTACTTC; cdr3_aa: CASSYSPGPYEQYF
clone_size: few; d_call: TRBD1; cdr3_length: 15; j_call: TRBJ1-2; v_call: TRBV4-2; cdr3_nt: TGTGCCAGCAGCCAAGAGGGGACAGGGAGCTATGGCTACACCTTC; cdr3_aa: CASSQEGTGSYGYTF
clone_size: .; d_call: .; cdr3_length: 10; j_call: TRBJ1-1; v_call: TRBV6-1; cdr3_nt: TGTGCCAGCCATCGGGGTGAAGCTTTCTTT; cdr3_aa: CASHRGEAFF
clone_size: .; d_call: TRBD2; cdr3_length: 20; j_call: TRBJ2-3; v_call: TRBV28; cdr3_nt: TGTGCCAGCAGTTTGACTAGCGGGAGCGAGCGGGAGTGGAGCACAGATACGCAGTATTTT; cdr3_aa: CASSLTSGSEREWSTDTQYF
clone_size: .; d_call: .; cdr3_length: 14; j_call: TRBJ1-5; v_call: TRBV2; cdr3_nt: TGTGCCAGCAGTGAGGGTAGGGGTTATCAGCCCCAGCATTTT; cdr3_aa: CASSEGRGYQPQHF
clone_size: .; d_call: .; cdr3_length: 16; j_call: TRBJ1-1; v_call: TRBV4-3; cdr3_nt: TGCGCCAGCAGCCAAGACCCCGCGACACTTCGCACTGAAGCTTTCTTT; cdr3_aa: CASSQDPATLRTEAFF
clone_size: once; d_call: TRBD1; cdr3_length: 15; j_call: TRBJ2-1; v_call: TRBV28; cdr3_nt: TGTGCCAGCAGTCTTCAAGACAGGGCTTTGAATGAGCAGTTCTTC; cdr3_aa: CASSLQDRALNEQFF
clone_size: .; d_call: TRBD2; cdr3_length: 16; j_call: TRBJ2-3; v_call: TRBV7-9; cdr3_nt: TGTGCCAGCAGCTTTGGGGAGGGTGCTTACACAGATACGCAGTATTTT; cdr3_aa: CASSFGEGAYTDTQYF
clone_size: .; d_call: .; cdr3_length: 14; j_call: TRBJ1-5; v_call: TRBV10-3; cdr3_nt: TGTGCCATCAGTGAATCGGGGGGGAATCAGCCCCAGCATTTT; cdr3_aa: CAISESGGNQPQHF
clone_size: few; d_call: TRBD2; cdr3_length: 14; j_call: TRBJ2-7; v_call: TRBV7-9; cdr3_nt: TGTGCCAGCCTCCCCTTGGGAGGGTCTTACGAGCAGTACTTC; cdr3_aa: CASLPLGGSYEQYF
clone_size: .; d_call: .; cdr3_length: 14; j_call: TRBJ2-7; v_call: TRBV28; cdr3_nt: TGTGCCAGCAGTTTGACTAATTCCAACTACGAGCAGTACTTC; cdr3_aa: CASSLTNSNYEQYF
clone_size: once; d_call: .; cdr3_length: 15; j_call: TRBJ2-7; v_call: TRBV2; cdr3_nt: TGTGCCAGCAGTGAAGGTAGCCTGTCGGCCTACGAGCAGTACTTC; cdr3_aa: CASSEGSLSAYEQYF
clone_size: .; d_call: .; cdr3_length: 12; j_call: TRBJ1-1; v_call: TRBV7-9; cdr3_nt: TGTGCCAGCAGCTCAGGGAGGGCCGGAGCTTTCTTT; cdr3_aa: CASSSGRAGAFF
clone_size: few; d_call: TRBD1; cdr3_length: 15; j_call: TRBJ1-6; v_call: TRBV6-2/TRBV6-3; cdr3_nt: TGTGCCAGCAGTTACACAGGGGTGATCCATTCACCCCTCCACTTT; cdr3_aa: CASSYTGVIHSPLHF
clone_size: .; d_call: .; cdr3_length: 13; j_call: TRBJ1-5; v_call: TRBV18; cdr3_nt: TGTGCCAGCTCACTGGCAGGGAATCAGCCCCAGCATTTT; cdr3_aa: CASSLAGNQPQHF
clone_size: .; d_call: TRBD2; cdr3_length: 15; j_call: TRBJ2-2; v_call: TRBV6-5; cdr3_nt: TGTGCCAGCAGTTACCGGCTAGCGGGGGGCGGGGAGCTGTTTTTT; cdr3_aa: CASSYRLAGGGELFF
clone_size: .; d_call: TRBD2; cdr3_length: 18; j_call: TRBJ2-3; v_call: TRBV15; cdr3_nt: TGTGCCACCAGCAGAGCTCCCCGCGCGGGAGGGCCCACAGATACGCAGTATTTT; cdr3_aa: CATSRAPRAGGPTDTQYF
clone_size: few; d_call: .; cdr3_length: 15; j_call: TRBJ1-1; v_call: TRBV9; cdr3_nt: TGTGCCAGCAGCCTCTTCGGGGACATGAACACTGAAGCTTTCTTT; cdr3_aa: CASSLFGDMNTEAFF
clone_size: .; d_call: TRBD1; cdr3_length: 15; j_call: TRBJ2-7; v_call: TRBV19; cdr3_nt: TGTGCCAGTAGTAGCCTCCACGGACAGGGACTCGAGCAGTACTTC; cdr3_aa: CASSSLHGQGLEQYF